Listed below are T cell receptor beta chains from one sample, sequenced in a study of identifying expanded T cells in peripheral blood. Sequencing used immunoSEQ multiplex PCR; TCRdb keeps in-frame clones, though not all of them. Of 90,000 to 120,000 clones in the sample, around 89% were seen once. Sequencing was done on a sample of blood. These receptors all come from a person between 18 and 75 years old in good health. CDR3s include the opening cysteine and the closing phenylalanine or tryptophan. The D gene is left open where the match is weak. Some rows mark clone size as missing; the rest say once, few, many or name a class of expanded clone.

>TRBV2|TRBJ2-1|13|NA|NA
CASSVQGGNEQFF
TGTGCCAGCAGTGTCCAGGGGGGCAATGAGCAGTTCTTC
>TRBV28|TRBJ1-4|18|NA|TRBD1
CASSPIMDRGQANEKLFF
TGTGCCAGCAGTCCTATTATGGACAGGGGGCAAGCTAATGAAAAACTGTTTTTT
>TRBV18|TRBJ2-1|15|NA|TRBD2
CASSPSGGGVNEQFF
TGTGCCAGCTCACCAAGTGGCGGGGGGGTAAATGAGCAGTTCTTC
>TRBV27|TRBJ2-5|16|NA|NA
CASRPLVSGGGETQYF
TGTGCCAGCAGGCCCCTAGTCTCCGGTGGGGGAGAGACCCAGTACTTC
>TRBV15|TRBJ2-7|14|NA|TRBD1
CATSRGPQGEGQYF
TGTGCCACCAGCAGAGGTCCGCAGGGGGAAGGGCAGTACTTC
>TRBV6-5|TRBJ1-4|15|NA|NA
CASSYSGNFRLKLFF
TGTGCCAGCAGTTACTCTGGGAACTTCCGATTGAAACTGTTTTTT
>TRBV10-2|TRBJ1-5|15|NA|NA
CASSEVGSFRQPQHF
TGCGCCAGCAGTGAGGTGGGGAGCTTTCGTCAGCCCCAGCATTTT
>TRBV27|TRBJ2-5|16|NA|TRBD2
CASGLRGGGVLETQYF
TGTGCCAGCGGTCTTCGGGGCGGGGGGGTCCTAGAGACCCAGTACTTC
>TRBV11-2|TRBJ1-2|15|NA|TRBD1
CASSLVARGLDGYTF
TGTGCCAGCAGCTTAGTAGCCAGGGGGCTCGATGGCTACACCTTC
>TRBV9|TRBJ2-1|12|NA|NA
CASSVKLNEQFF
TGTGCCAGCAGCGTAAAACTAAATGAGCAGTTCTTC
>TRBV30|TRBJ1-3|13|NA|NA
CAWSLVSGNTIYF
TGTGCCTGGAGTCTTGTCTCTGGAAACACCATATATTTT
>TRBV30|TRBJ2-2|13|NA|NA
CAWSRVPTGELFF
TGTGCCTGGAGCAGGGTCCCCACCGGGGAGCTGTTTTTT
>TRBV9|TRBJ1-1|15|NA|TRBD1
CAGSVEAGGSTEAFF
TGTGCCGGCAGCGTAGAGGCAGGGGGAAGCACTGAAGCTTTCTTT
>TRBV6-5|TRBJ2-7|13|NA|NA
CASSYTGGHEQYF
TGTGCCAGCAGTTACACCGGGGGCCACGAGCAGTACTTC
>TRBV11-2|TRBJ2-7|14|NA|TRBD1
CASSFGQGLYEQYF
TGTGCCAGCAGCTTTGGACAGGGTCTCTACGAGCAGTACTTC
>TRBV5-4|TRBJ2-2|14|NA|NA
CASRHRSNTGELFF
TGTGCCAGCAGGCACAGATCGAACACCGGGGAGCTGTTTTTT
>TRBV5-6|TRBJ2-7|11|NA|NA
CASSTGYEQYF
TGTGCCAGCAGTACAGGCTACGAGCAGTACTTC
>TRBV29-1|TRBJ1-1|14|NA|NA
CSVDELREGAEAFF
TGCAGCGTTGACGAGTTAAGGGAAGGCGCTGAAGCTTTCTTT
>TRBV5-5|TRBJ2-7|14|NA|NA
CASSPGHLVGEQYF
TGTGCCAGCAGTCCGGGACATCTGGTTGGGGAGCAGTACTTC
>TRBV5-1|TRBJ2-1|15|NA|TRBD2
CASSDASGGFNEQFF
TGCGCCAGCAGCGATGCTAGCGGGGGGTTTAATGAGCAGTTCTTC
>TRBV13|TRBJ2-7|15|once|TRBD1
CASSSRAGQGALKYF
TGTGCCAGCAGCTCACGCGCGGGACAGGGGGCTTTGAAGTACTTC
>TRBV6-1|TRBJ2-1|13|NA|NA
CASSVARGIEQFF
TGTGCCAGCAGTGTGGCTCGGGGGATTGAGCAGTTCTTC
>TRBV5-6|TRBJ1-6|14|NA|NA
CASSSTGLDSPLHF
TGTGCCAGCAGCAGTACAGGGTTAGATTCACCCCTCCACTTT
>TRBV15|TRBJ1-1|14|once|NA
CATTEGAGNTEAFF
TGTGCCACCACTGAAGGGGCTGGGAACACTGAAGCTTTCTTT
>TRBV7-8|TRBJ1-2|15|NA|NA
CASSAMVGSLAGYTF
TGTGCCAGCAGCGCTATGGTGGGGAGTTTGGCTGGCTACACCTTC
>TRBV6-5|TRBJ2-7|16|NA|TRBD1
CASSYTTGGWGYEQYF
TGTGCCAGCAGTTACACTACAGGGGGCTGGGGATACGAGCAGTACTTC